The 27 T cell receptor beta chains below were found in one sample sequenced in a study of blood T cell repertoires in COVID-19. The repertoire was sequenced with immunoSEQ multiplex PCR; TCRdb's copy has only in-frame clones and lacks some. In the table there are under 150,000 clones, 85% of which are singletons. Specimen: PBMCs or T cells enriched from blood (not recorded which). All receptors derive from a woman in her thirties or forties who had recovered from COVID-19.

As DNA, the CDR3 is TGTGCCAGCAGTTACCTCGGGGGGCTGTATGCCTATGGCTACACCTTC. This codes for CASSYLGGLYAYGYTF. This chain joins TRBV6-5 and TRBJ1-2; perhaps TRBD1 as D (6 bases). The germline V gene encodes CDR1 MNHEY and CDR2 SVGAGI. V lost 2 bases to trimming and J lost 4 bases, with 17 bases between them. The CDR3 length is 16 residues.

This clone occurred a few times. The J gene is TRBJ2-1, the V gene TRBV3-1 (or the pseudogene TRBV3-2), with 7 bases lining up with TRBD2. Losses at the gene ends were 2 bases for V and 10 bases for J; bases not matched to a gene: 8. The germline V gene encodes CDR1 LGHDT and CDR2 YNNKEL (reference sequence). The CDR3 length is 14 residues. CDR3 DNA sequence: TGTGCCAGCAGCCAACCGGGAGCGGGGTGGGAGCAGTTCTTC. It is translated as CASSQPGAGWEQFF.

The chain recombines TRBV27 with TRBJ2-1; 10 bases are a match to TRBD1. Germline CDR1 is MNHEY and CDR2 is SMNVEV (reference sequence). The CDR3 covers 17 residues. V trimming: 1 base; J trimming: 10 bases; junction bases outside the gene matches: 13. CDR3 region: CASSLFSGTGALSEQFF. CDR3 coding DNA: TGTGCCAGCAGTTTATTCTCGGGGACAGGGGCGCTTTCGGAGCAGTTCTTC.

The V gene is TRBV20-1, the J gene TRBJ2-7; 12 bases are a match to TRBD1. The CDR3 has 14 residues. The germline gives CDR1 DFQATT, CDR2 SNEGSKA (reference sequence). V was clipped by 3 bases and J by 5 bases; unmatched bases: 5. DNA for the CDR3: TGCAGTGCTAGTTCCGGGACAGGGGGCAACGAGCAGTACTTC. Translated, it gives CSASSGTGGNEQYF.

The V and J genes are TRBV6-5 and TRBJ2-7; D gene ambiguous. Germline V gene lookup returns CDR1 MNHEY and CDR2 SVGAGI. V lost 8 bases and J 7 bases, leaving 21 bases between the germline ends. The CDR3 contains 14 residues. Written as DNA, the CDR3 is TGTGCCAGCGGGCCAGAAATGGGCGCACGGGAGCAGTACTTC. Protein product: CASGPEMGAREQYF.

This CDR3 is CASSYADEQYF. The DNA for the CDR3 is TGTGCCAGCAGTTACGCAGACGAGCAGTACTTC. The V and J genes are TRBV6-5 and TRBJ2-7, with D unresolved. This CDR3 contains 11 residues. Germline CDR1 reads MNHEY; CDR2 reads SVGAGI. Trimming left V 2 bases short and J 5 bases short, with 4 bases between.

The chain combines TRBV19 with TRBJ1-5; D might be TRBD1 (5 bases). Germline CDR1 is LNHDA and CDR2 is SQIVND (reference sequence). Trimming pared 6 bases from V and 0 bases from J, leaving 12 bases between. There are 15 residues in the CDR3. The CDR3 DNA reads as TGTGCCAGTAGGGAAAGGGGCTATAGCAATCAGCCCCAGCATTTT. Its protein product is CASRERGYSNQPQHF.

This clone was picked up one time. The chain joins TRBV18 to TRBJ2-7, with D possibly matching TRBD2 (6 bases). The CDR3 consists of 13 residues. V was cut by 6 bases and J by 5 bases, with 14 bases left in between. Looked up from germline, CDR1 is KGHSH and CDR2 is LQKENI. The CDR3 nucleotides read TGTGCCAGCTCCTCGCTAGCGATCGACGAGCAGTACTTC. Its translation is CASSSLAIDEQYF.

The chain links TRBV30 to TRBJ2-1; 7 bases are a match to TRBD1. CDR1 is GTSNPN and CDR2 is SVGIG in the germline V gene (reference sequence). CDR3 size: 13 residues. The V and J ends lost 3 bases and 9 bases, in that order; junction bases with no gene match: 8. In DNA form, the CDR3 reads TGTGCCTGGAGGCCGGGACAGTGGGGTGAGCAGTTCTTC. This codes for CAWRPGQWGEQFF.

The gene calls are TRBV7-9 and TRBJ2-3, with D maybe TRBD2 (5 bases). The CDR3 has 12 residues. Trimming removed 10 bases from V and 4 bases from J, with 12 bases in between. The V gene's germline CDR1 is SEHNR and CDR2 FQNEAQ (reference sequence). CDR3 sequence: CAKTDGADTQYF. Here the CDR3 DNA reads TGTGCCAAAACCGACGGGGCAGATACGCAGTATTTT.

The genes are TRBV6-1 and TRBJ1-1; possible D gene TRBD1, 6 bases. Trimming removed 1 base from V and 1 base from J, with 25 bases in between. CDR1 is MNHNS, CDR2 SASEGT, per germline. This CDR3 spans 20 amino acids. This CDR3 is CASSEGRLGHLLTQNTEAFF. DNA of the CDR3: TGTGCCAGCAGTGAAGGGAGACTGGGACACTTACTGACCCAGAACACTGAAGCTTTCTTT.

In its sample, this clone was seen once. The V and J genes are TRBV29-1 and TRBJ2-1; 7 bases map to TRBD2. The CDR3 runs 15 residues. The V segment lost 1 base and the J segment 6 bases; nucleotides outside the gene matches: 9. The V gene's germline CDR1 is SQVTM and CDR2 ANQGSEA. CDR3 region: CSVEGGGRAFNEQFF. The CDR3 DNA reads TGCAGCGTTGAAGGTGGGGGGAGGGCCTTCAATGAGCAGTTCTTC.

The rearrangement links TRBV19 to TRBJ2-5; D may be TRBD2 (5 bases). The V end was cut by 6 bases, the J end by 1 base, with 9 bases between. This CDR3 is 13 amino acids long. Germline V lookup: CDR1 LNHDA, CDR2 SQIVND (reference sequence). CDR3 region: CASRARGQETQYF. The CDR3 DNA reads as TGTGCCAGTAGGGCCCGGGGCCAAGAGACCCAGTACTTC.

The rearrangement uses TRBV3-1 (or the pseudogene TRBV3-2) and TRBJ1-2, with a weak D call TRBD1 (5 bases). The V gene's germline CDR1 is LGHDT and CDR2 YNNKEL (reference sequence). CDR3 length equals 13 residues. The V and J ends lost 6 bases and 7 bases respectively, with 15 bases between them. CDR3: CASSQGTEAGYTF. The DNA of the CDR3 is TGTGCCAGCAGTCAGGGAACCGAGGCTGGCTACACCTTC.

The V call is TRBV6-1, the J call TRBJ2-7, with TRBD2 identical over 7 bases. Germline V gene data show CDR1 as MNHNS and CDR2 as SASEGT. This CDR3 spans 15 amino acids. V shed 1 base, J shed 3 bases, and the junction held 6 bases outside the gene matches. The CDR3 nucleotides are TGTGCCAGCAGTGAAGGGCGGGAGAACGACTACGAGCAGTACTTC. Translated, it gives CASSEGRENDYEQYF.

The CDR3: CASSPKSGSGDNGTQYF. The CDR3 nucleotides read TGTGCCAGCAGCCCTAAGAGCGGGTCGGGGGATAATGGTACGCAGTATTTT. This chain uses TRBV16 with TRBJ2-3; D possibly corresponds to TRBD2 (6 bases). V gave up 4 bases and J gave up 8 bases, with 25 bases separating them. CDR1 is KGHSY, CDR2 FQNENV, per germline. CDR3 length equals 17 residues.

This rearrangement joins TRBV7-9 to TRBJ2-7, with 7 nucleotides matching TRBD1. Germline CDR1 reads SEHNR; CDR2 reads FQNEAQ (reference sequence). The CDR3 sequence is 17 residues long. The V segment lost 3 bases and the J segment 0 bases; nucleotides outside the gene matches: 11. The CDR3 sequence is CASSLGPTGYSSYEQYF. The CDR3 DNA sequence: TGTGCCAGCAGCTTGGGGCCGACAGGGTATTCCTCCTACGAGCAGTACTTC.

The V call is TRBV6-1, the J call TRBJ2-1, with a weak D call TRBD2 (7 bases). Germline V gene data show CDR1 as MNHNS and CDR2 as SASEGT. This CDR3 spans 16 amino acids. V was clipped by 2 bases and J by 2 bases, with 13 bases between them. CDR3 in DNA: TGTGCCAGCAGTGAACAGGGGAGGGGGACCTACAATGAGCAGTTCTTC. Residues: CASSEQGRGTYNEQFF.

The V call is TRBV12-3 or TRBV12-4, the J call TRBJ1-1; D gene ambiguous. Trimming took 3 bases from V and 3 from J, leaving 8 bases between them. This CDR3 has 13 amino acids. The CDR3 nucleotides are TGTGCCAGCAGTTTTGGGCAAGACACTGAAGCTTTCTTT. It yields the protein CASSFGQDTEAFF.

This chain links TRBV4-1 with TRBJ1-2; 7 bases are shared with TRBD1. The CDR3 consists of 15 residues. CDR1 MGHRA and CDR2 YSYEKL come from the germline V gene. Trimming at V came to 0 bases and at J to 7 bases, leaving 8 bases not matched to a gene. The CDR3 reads CASSQEERQGGGYTF. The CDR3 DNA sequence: TGCGCCAGCAGCCAAGAGGAAAGGCAGGGGGGTGGCTACACCTTC.

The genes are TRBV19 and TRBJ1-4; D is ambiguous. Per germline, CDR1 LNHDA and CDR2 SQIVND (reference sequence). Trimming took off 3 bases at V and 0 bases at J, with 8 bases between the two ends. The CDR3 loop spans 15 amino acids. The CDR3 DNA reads TGTGCCAGTAGTATTCGACGGGCAACTAATGAAAAACTGTTTTTT. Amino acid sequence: CASSIRRATNEKLFF.

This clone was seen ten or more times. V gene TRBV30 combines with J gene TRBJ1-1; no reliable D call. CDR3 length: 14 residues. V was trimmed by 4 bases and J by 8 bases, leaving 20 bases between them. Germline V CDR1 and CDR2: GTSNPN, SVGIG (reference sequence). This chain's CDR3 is CAWKDWRRQSEAFF. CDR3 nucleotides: TGTGCCTGGAAGGATTGGAGACGGCAGTCGGAAGCTTTCTTT. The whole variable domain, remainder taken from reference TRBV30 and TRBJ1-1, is SQTIHQWPATLVQPVGSPLSLECTVEGTSNPNLYWYRQAAGRGLQLLFYSVGIGQISSEVPQNLSASRPQDRQFILSSKKLLLSDSGFYLCAWKDWRRQSEAFFGQGTRLTVV.

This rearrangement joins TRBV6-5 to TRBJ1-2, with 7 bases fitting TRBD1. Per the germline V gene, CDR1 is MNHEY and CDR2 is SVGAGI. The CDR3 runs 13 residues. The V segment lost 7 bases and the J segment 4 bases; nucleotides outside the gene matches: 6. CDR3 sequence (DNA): TGTGCCAGCACTCAGGGACAGTCCTATGGCTACACCTTC. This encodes CASTQGQSYGYTF.

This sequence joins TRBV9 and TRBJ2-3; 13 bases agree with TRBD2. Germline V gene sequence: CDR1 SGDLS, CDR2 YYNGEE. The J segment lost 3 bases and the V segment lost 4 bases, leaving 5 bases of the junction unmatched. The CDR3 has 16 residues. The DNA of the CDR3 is TGTGCCAGCAGCTCAACACTAGCGGGAGGGACAGATACGCAGTATTTT. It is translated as CASSSTLAGGTDTQYF.

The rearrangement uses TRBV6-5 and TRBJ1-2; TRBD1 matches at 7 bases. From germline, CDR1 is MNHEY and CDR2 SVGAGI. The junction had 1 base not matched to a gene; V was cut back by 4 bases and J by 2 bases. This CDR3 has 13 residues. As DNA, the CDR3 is TGTGCCAGCAGTTCGACAGGGAACTATGGCTACACCTTC. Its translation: CASSSTGNYGYTF.

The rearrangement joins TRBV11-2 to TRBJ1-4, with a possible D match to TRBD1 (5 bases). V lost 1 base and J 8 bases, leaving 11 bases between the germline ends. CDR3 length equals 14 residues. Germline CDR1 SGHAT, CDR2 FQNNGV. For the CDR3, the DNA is TGTGCCAGCAGCTTAGGATTGGGGGGGGAAAAACTGTTTTTT. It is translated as CASSLGLGGEKLFF.

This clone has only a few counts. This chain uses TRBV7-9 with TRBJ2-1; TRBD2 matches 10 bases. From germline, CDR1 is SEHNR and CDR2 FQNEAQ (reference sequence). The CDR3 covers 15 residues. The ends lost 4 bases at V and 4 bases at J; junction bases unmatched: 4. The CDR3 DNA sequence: TGTGCCAGCAGCTACCTAGCGGGAGAATACAATGAGCAGTTCTTC. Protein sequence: CASSYLAGEYNEQFF.